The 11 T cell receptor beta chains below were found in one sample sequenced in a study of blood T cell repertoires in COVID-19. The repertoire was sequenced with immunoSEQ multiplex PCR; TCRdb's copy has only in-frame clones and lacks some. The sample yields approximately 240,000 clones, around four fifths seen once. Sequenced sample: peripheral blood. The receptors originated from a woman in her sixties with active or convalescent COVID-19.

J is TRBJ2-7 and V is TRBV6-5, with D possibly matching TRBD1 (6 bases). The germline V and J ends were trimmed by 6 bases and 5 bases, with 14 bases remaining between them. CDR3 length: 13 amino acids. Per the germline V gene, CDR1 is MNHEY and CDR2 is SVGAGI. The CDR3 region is CASSLQGWDEQYV. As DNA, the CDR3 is TGTGCCAGCAGCCTCCAGGGGTGGGACGAGCAGTACGTC.

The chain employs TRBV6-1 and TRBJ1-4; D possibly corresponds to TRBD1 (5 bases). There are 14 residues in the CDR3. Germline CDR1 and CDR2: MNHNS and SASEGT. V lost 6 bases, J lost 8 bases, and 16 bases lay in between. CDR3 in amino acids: CASSKSRGEEKLFF. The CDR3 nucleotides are TGTGCCAGCAGCAAAAGCCGGGGGGAGGAAAAACTGTTTTTT.

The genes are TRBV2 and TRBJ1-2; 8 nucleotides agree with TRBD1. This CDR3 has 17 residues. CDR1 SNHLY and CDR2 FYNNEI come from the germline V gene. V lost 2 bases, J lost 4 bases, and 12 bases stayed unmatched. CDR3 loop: CASSESAGGTSRYGYTF. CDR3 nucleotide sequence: TGTGCCAGCAGTGAATCGGCAGGGGGCACGAGTCGCTATGGCTACACCTTC. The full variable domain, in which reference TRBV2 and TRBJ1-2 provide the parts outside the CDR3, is EPEVTQTPSHQVTQMGQEVILRCVPISNHLYFYWYRQILGQKVEFLVSFYNNEISEKSEIFDDQFSVERPDGSNFTLKIRSTKLEDSAMYFCASSESAGGTSRYGYTFGSGTRLTVV.

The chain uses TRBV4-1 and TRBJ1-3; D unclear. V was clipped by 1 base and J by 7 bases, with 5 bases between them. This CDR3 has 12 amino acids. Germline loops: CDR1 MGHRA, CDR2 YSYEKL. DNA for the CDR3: TGCGCCAGCAGCCAAGGTTCGAACACCATATATTTT. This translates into CASSQGSNTIYF.

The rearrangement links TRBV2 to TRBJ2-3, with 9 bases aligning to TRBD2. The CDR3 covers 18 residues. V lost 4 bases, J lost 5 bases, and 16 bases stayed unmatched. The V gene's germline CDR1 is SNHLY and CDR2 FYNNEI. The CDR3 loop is CASSGGVLAGVRGDTQYF. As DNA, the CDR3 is TGTGCCAGCAGTGGGGGGGTACTAGCGGGCGTCAGGGGAGATACGCAGTATTTT.

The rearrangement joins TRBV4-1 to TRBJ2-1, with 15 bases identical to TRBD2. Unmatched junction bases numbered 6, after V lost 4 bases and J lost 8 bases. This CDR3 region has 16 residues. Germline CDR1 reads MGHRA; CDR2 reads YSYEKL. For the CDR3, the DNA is TGCGCCAGCAGCCTGAGGACTAGCGGGGGGGCCGATGAGCAGTTCTTC. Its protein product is CASSLRTSGGADEQFF.

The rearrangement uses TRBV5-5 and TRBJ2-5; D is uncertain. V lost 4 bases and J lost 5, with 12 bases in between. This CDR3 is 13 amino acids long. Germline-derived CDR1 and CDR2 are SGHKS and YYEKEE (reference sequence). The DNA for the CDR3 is TGTGCCAGCAGCATGGATCGGTGGGAGACCCAGTACTTC. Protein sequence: CASSMDRWETQYF.

This chain's CDR3 is CASSLLGRDVYGYTF. CDR3 coding DNA: TGTGCCAGCAGTTTATTAGGCAGGGATGTATACGGCTACACCTTC. V gene TRBV28 combines with J gene TRBJ1-2, with D perhaps TRBD1 (5 bases). Trimming stripped 1 base from V and 8 bases from J, with 17 bases between. Germline loops: CDR1 MDHEN, CDR2 SYDVKM. This CDR3 has 15 amino acids.

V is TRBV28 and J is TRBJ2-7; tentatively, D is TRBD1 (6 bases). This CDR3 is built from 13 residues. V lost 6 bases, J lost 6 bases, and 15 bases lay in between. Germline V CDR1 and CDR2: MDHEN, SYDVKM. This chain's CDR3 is CASSPQGYSEQYV. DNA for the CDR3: TGTGCCAGCAGCCCACAGGGCTACTCCGAGCAGTACGTC.

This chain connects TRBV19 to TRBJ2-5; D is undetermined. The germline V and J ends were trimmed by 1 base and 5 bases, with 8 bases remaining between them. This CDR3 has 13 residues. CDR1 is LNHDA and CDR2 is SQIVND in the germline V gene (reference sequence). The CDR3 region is CASSIGSFETQYF. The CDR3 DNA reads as TGTGCCAGTAGTATAGGTAGCTTCGAGACCCAGTACTTC.

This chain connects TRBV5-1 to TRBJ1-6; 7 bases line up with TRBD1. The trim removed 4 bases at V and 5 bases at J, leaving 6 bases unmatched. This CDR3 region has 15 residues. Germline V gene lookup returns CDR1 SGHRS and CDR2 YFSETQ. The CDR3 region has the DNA TGCGCCAGCAGCCCCAGGGGGACGGATAATTCACCCCTCCACTTT. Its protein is CASSPRGTDNSPLHF. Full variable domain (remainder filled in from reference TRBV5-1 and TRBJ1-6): KAGVTQTPRYLIKTRGQQVTLSCSPISGHRSVSWYQQTPGQGLQFLFEYFSETQRNKGNFPGRFSGRQFSNSRSEMNVSTLELGDSALYLCASSPRGTDNSPLHFGNGTRLTVT.